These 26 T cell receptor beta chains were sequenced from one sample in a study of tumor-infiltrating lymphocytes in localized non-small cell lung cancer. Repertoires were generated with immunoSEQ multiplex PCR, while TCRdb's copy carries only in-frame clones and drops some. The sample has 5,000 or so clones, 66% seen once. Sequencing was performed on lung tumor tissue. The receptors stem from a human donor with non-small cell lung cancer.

CDR3 loop: CASSERGGDTEAFF. CDR3 coding DNA: TGTGCCAGCAGTGAACGCGGGGGGGACACTGAAGCTTTCTTT. The gene calls are TRBV2 and TRBJ1-1; TRBD1 might be the D (5 bases). Germline V gives CDR1 SNHLY, CDR2 FYNNEI. Trimming stripped 2 bases from V and 3 bases from J, with 10 bases between. This CDR3 comprises 14 residues. The entire variable domain, with the rest obtained from reference TRBV2 and TRBJ1-1, is as follows: EPEVTQTPSHQVTQMGQEVILRCVPISNHLYFYWYRQILGQKVEFLVSFYNNEISEKSEIFDDQFSVERPDGSNFTLKIRSTKLEDSAMYFCASSERGGDTEAFFGQGTRLTVV.

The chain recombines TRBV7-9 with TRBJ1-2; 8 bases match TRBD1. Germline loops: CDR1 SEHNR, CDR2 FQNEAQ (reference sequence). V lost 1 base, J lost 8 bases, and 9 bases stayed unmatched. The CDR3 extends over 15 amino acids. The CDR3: CASSLGGQGSEGYTF. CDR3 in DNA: TGTGCCAGCAGCTTAGGAGGACAGGGATCGGAGGGCTACACCTTC.

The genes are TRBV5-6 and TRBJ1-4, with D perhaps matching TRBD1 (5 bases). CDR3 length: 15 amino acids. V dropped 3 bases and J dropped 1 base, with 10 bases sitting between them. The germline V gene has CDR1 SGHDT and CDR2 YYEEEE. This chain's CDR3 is CASSSYRLTNEKLFF. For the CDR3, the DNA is TGTGCCAGCAGCTCCTACAGGCTAACTAATGAAAAACTGTTTTTT.

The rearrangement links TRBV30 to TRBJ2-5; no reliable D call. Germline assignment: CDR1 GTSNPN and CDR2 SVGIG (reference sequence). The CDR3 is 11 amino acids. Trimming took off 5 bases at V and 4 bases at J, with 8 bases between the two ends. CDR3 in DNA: TGTGCCTGGGAGACCGGAGAGACCCAGTACTTC. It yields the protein CAWETGETQYF.

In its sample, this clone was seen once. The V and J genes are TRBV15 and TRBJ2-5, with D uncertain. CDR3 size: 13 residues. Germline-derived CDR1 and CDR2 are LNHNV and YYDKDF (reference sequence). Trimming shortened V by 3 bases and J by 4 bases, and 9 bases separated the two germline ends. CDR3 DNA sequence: TGTGCCACCAGCAGGGGCAGGTCAGAGACCCAGTACTTC. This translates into CATSRGRSETQYF.

CDR3 protein: CASSVGQLPSYEQYF. CDR3 sequence (DNA): TGTGCCAGCAGCGTAGGCCAGCTCCCCTCCTACGAGCAGTACTTC. The gene calls are TRBV9 and TRBJ2-7; D gene ambiguous. The germline V gene has CDR1 SGDLS and CDR2 YYNGEE. The CDR3 has 15 amino acids. V lost 0 bases to trimming and J lost 0 bases, with 10 bases between them.

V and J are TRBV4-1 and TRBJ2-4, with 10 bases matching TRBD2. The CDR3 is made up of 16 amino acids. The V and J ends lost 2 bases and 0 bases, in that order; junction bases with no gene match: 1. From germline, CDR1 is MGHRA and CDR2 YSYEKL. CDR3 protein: CASSQRLAGAKNIQYF. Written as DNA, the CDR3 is TGCGCCAGCAGCCAAAGACTAGCGGGAGCCAAAAACATTCAGTACTTC.

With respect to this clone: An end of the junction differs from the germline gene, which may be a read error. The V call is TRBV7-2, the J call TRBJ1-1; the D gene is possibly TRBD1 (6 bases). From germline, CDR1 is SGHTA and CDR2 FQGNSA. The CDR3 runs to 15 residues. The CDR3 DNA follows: TGTGCCAGCAGTTTAGGGGGGGGGCTAAAGACTGAAGCTTTCTTT. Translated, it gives CASSLGGGLKTEAFF.

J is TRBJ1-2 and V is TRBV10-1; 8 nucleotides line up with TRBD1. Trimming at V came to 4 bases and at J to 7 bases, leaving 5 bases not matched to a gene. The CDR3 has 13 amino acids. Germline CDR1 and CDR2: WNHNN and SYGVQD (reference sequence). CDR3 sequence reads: CASSADRVGGYTF. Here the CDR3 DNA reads TGCGCCAGCAGTGCGGACAGGGTCGGTGGCTACACCTTC.

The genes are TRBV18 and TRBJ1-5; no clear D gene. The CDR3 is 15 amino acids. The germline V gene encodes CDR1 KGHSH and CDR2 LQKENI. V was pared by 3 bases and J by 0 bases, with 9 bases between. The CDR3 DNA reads TGTGCCAGCTCACCCGACGTCAATAGCAATCAGCCCCAGCATTTT. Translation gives CASSPDVNSNQPQHF.

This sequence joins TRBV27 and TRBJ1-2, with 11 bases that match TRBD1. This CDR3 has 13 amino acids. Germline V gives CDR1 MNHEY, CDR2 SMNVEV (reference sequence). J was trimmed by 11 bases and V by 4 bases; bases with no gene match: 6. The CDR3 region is CASSSAGTGGYTF. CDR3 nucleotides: TGTGCCAGCAGTTCCGCCGGGACAGGGGGTTACACCTTC.

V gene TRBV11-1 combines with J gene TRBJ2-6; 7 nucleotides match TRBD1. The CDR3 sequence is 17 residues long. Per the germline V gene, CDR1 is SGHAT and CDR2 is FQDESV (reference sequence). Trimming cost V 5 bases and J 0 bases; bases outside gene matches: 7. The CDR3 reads CASSPRGFSSGANVLTF. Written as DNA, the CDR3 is TGTGCCAGCAGCCCCAGGGGGTTCAGCTCTGGGGCCAACGTCCTGACTTTC.

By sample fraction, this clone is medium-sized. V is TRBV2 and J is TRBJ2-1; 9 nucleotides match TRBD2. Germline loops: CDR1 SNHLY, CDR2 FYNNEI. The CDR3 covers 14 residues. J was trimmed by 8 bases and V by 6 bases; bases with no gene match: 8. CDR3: CASRRAGGGDEQFF. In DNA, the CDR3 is TGTGCCAGCAGGAGAGCGGGAGGAGGGGATGAGCAGTTCTTC.

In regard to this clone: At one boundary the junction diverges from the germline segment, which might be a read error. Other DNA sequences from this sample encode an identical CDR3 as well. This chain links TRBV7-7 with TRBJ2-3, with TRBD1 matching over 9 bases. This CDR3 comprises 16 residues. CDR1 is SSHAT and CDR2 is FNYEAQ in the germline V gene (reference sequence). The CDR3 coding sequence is TGTGCTAGCAGCCCCGGGACAGGGACCAGCACAGATACGCAGTATTTT. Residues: CASSPGTGTSTDTQYF.

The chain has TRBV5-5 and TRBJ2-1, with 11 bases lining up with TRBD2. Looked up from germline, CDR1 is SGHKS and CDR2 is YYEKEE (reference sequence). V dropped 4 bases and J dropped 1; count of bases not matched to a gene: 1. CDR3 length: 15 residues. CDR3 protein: CASSVAGGSYNEQFF. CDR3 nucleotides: TGTGCCAGCAGCGTAGCGGGGGGGTCCTACAATGAGCAGTTCTTC.

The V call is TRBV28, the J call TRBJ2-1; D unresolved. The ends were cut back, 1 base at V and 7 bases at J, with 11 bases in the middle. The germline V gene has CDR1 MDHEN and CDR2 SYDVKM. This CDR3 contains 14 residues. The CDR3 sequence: CASSLSGFRNEQFF. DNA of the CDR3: TGTGCCAGCAGTTTATCCGGGTTTCGGAATGAGCAGTTCTTC.

The CDR3 here is CASSPNRGLAQETQYF. CDR3 nucleotide sequence: TGTGCCAGCAGCCCTAACAGGGGTTTGGCTCAAGAGACCCAGTACTTC. V is TRBV7-6 and J is TRBJ2-5; 7 positions match TRBD1. The CDR3 extends over 16 amino acids. V lost 5 bases and J lost 2; bases outside the gene matches: 11. The germline gives CDR1 SGHVS, CDR2 FNYEAQ.

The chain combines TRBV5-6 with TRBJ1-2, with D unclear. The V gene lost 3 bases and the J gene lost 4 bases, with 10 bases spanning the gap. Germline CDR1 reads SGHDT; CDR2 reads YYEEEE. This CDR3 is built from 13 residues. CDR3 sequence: CASSSTLPYGYTF. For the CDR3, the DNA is TGTGCCAGCAGCTCGACTCTCCCCTATGGCTACACCTTC.

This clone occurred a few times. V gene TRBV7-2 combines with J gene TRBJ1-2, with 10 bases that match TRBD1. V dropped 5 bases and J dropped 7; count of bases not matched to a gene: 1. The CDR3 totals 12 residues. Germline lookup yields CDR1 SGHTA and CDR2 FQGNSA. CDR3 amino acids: CASSDRGLGYTF. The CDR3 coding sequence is TGTGCCAGCAGCGACAGGGGGCTTGGCTACACCTTC.

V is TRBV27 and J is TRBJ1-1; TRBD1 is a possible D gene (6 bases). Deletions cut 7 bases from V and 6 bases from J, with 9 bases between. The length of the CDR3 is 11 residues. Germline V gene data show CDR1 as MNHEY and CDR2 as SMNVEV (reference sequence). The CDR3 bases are TGTGCCAGCACCAGGGGTGCTGAAGCTTTCTTT. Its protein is CASTRGAEAFF.

CDR3 sequence (DNA): TGTGCCTGGACCCCAGGCTCCTACGAGCAGTACTTC. Protein sequence: CAWTPGSYEQYF. The chain uses TRBV30 and TRBJ2-7; no clear D. Germline CDR1 reads GTSNPN; CDR2 reads SVGIG (reference sequence). This CDR3 region has 12 residues. Deletions cut 4 bases from V and 0 bases from J, with 7 bases between.

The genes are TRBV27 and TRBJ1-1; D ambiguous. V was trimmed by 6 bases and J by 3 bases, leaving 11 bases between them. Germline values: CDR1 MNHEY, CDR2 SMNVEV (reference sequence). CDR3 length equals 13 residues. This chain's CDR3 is CASSRNWDTEAFF. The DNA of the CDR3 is TGTGCCAGCAGCAGGAATTGGGACACTGAAGCTTTCTTT.

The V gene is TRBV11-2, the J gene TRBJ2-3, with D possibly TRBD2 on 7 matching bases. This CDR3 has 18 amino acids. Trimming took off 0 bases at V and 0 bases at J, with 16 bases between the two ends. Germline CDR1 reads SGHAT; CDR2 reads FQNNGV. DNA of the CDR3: TGTGCCAGCAGCTTAGATCGATGGGGGGGCTCTAGCACAGATACGCAGTATTTT. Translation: CASSLDRWGGSSTDTQYF. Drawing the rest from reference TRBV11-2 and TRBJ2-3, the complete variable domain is EAGVAQSPRYKIIEKRQSVAFWCNPISGHATLYWYQQILGQGPKLLIQFQNNGVVDDSQLPKDRFSAERLKGVDSTLKIQPAKLEDSAVYLCASSLDRWGGSSTDTQYFGPGTRLTVL.

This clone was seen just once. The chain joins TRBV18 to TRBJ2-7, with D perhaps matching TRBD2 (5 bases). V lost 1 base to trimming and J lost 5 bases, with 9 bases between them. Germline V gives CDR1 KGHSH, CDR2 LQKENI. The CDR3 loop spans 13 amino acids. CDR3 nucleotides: TGTGCCAGCTCACCACGGCCGCGGGACGAGCAGTACTTC. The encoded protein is CASSPRPRDEQYF.

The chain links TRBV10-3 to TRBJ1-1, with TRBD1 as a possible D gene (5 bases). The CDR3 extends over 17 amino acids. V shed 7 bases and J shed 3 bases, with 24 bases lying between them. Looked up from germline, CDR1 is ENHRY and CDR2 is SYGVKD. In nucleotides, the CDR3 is TGTGCCATCACTCGGGGAGGGGAAGGGGAAGGGGACACTGAAGCTTTCTTT. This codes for CAITRGGEGEGDTEAFF.

The CDR3 nucleotides are TGCGCCAGCAGCCGTTTTTTGAGTACAGGGGCCAACTCCTACGAGCAGTACTTC. Translating gives CASSRFLSTGANSYEQYF. The rearrangement joins TRBV5-1 to TRBJ2-7; 7 positions agree with TRBD1. This CDR3 has 18 amino acids. Germline trimming cut 4 bases from V and 0 bases from J; bases unmatched to any gene: 16. CDR1 and CDR2 (germline): SGHRS, YFSETQ.